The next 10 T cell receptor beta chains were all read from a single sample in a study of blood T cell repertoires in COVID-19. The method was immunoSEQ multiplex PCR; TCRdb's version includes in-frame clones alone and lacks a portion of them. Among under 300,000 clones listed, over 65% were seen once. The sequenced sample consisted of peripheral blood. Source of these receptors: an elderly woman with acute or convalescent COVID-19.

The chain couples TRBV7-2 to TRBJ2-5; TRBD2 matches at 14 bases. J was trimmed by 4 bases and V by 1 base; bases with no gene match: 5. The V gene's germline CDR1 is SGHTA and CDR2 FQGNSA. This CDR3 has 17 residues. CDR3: CASSLGLAGGFRETQYF. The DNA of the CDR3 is TGTGCCAGCAGCTTAGGACTAGCGGGGGGGTTTCGAGAGACCCAGTACTTC.

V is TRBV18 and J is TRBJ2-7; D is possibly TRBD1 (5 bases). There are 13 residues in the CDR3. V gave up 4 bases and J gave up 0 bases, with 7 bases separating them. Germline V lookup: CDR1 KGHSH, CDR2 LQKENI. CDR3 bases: TGTGCCAGCTCACGGGGCGCCTCCTACGAGCAGTACTTC. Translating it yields CASSRGASYEQYF.

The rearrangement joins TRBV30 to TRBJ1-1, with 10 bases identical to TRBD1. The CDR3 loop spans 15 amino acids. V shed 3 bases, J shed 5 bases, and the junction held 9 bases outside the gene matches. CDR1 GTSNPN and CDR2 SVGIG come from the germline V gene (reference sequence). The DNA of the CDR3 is TGTGCCTGGAGCAAGGGGACAGGGGCGTTTACTGAAGCTTTCTTT. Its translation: CAWSKGTGAFTEAFF.

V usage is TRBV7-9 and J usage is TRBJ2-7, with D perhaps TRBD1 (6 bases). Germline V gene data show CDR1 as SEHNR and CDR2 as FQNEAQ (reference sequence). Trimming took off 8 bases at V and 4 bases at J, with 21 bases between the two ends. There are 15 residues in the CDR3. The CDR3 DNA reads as TGTGCCAGCGGAAAGTGGGACACGAAAGTATACGAGCAGTACTTC. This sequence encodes CASGKWDTKVYEQYF.

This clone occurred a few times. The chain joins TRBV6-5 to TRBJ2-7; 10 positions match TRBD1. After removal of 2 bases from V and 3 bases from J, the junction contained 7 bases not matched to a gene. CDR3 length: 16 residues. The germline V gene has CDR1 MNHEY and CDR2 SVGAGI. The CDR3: CASSYRMTGGVYEQYF. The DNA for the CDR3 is TGTGCCAGCAGTTACCGGATGACAGGGGGCGTCTACGAGCAGTACTTC.

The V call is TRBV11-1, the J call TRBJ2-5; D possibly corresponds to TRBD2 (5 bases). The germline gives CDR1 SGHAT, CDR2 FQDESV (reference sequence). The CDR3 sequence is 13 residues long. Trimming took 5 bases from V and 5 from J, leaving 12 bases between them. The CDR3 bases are TGTGCCAGCAGCAGAACACTAGGGGAGACCCAGTACTTC. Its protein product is CASSRTLGETQYF.

CDR3 residues: CASRPALTPYEQYF. DNA for the CDR3: TGTGCCAGCAGACCTGCACTTACGCCCTACGAGCAGTACTTC. The rearrangement links TRBV6-5 to TRBJ2-7, with D unclear. Germline values: CDR1 MNHEY, CDR2 SVGAGI. Trimming removed 6 bases at V and 2 bases at J, with 14 bases between. The CDR3 is 14 residues long.

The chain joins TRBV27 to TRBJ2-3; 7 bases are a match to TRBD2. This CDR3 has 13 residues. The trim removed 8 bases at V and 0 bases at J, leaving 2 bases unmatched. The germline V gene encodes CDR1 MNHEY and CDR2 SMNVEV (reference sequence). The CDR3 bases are TGTGCCAGCCGCGGGAGTAGCACAGATACGCAGTATTTT. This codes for CASRGSSTDTQYF.

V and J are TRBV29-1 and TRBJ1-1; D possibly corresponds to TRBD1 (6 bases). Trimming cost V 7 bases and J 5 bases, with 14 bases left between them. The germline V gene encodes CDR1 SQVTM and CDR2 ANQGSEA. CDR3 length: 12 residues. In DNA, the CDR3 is TGCAGCGCCGGGAGGGGGGGGACTGAAGCTTTCTTT. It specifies CSAGRGGTEAFF.

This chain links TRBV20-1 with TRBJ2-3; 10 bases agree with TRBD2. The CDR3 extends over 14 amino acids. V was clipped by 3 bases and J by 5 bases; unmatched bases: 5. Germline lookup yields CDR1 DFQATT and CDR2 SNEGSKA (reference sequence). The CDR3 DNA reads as TGCAGTGCTAGTGAAGCGGGGGGGAGAGATACGCAGTATTTT. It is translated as CSASEAGGRDTQYF.